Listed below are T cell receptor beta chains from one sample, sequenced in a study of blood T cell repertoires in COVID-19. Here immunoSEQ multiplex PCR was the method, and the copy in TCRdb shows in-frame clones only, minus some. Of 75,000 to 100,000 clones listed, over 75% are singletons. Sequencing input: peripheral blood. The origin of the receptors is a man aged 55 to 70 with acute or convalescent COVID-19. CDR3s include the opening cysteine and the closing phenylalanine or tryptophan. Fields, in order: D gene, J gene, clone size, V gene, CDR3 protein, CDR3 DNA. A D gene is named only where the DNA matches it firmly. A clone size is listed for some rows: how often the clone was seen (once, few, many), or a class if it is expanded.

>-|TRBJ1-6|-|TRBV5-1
CASSLVAGSPLHF
TGCGCCAGCAGCTTGGTGGCGGGCTCACCCCTCCACTTT
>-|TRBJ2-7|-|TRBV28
CASRETNSYEQYF
TGTGCCAGCAGGGAGACTAACTCCTACGAGCAGTACTTC
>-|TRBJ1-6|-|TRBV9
CASSARQEINSPLHF
TGTGCCAGCAGCGCAAGACAGGAGATTAATTCACCCCTCCACTTT
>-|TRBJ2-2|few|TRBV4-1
CASSQDWGLRTGELFF
TGCGCCAGCAGCCAAGATTGGGGACTCCGCACCGGGGAGCTGTTTTTT
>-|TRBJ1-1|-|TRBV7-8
CASRDGTMNTEAFF
TGTGCCAGCAGAGATGGGACAATGAACACTGAAGCTTTCTTT
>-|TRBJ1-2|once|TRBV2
CASSLQSVYGYTF
TGTGCCAGCAGTCTACAGTCAGTCTATGGCTACACCTTC
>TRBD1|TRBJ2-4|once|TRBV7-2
CASSLTPGQGLQNIQYF
TGTGCCAGCAGCTTGACTCCGGGACAGGGGCTCCAAAACATTCAGTACTTC
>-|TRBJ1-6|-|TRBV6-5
CASRGSSYNSPLHF
TGTGCCAGCAGAGGGAGCTCCTATAATTCACCCCTCCACTTT
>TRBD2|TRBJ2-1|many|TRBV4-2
CASSQSGNSYNEQFF
TGTGCCAGCAGCCAGAGCGGGAACTCCTACAATGAGCAGTTCTTC
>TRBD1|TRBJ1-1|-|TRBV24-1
CATSAPGTGPETHRDTEAFF
TGTGCCACCAGTGCCCCCGGGACAGGACCCGAAACGCACCGGGACACTGAAGCTTTCTTT
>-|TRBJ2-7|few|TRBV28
CASSPQWASWQYF
TGTGCCAGCAGTCCCCAGTGGGCTAGCTGGCAGTACTTC
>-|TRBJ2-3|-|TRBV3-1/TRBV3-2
CASRGTLTDTQYF
TGTGCCAGCAGGGGGACACTCACAGATACGCAGTATTTT
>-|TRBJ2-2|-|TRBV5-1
CASSLGLLAAGELFF
TGCGCCAGCAGCTTGGGCTTACTAGCAGCCGGGGAGCTGTTTTTT
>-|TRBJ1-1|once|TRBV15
CATSRGRGELTEAFF
TGTGCCACCAGCAGAGGTCGGGGGGAACTCACTGAAGCTTTCTTT
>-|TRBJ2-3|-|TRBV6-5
CASHGSAPPNTQYF
TGTGCCAGCCACGGTAGCGCACCCCCAAATACGCAGTATTTT
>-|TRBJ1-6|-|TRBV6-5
CASSYIPANSPLHF
TGTGCCAGCAGTTACATTCCAGCGAATTCACCCCTCCACTTT
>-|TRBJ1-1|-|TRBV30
CAWSVSGGSEAFF
TGTGCCTGGAGTGTATCCGGGGGATCTGAAGCTTTCTTT
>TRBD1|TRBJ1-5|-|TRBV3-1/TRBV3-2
CASSQGTGSQPQHF
TGTGCCAGCAGCCAAGGGACAGGGAGCCAGCCCCAACATTTT
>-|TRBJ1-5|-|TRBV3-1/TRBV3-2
CASSPSDTGNQPQHF
TGTGCCAGCAGCCCCTCCGACACGGGCAATCAGCCCCAGCATTTT
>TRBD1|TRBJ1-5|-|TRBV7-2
CASSQGVGGRGQPQHF
TGTGCCAGCAGCCAGGGGGTGGGGGGTAGAGGTCAGCCCCAGCATTTT
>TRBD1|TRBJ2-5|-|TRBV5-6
CASSLYGTGIKTQYF
TGTGCCAGCAGCTTGTACGGGACAGGGATAAAGACCCAGTACTTC
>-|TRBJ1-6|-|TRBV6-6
CASSPPPGLQGLNSPLHF
TGTGCCAGCAGTCCTCCTCCCGGATTGCAGGGGCTAAATTCACCCCTCCACTTT
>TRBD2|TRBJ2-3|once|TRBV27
CASSRTSGTSSTDTQYF
TGTGCCAGCAGCCGAACTAGCGGGACATCGAGCACAGATACGCAGTATTTT
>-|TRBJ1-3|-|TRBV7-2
CASSFPGVHTIYF
TGTGCCAGCAGCTTCCCAGGGGTCCACACCATATATTTT
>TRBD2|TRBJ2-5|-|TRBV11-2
CASSGGTSGDIQETQYF
TGTGCCAGCAGCGGTGGGACTAGCGGGGACATACAAGAGACCCAGTACTTC
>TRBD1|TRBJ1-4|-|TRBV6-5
CASRQGDEKLFF
TGTGCCAGCAGGCAGGGGGATGAAAAACTGTTTTTT
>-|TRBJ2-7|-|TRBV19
CASSDKYEEQYF
TGTGCCAGTAGCGACAAGTACGAGGAGCAGTACTTC
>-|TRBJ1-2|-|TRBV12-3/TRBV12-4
CASSLQGSGYTF
TGTGCCAGCAGTTTACAGGGCTCTGGCTACACCTTC
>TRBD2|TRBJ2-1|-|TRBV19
CASSIRGLAPYNEQFF
TGTGCCAGTAGTATCAGGGGACTAGCGCCGTACAATGAGCAGTTCTTC
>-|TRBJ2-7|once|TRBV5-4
CASSLTDRYSYEQYF
TGTGCCAGCAGCTTGACCGACAGATACTCCTACGAGCAGTACTTC
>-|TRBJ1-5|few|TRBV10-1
CAGGASRQPQHF
TGCGCGGGCGGGGCGAGCCGTCAGCCCCAGCATTTT
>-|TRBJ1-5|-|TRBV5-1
CASSSGGGATQPQHF
TGCGCCAGCAGCTCTGGCGGGGGCGCGACTCAGCCCCAGCATTTT
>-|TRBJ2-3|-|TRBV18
CASSTQGGADTQYF
TGTGCCAGCTCAACTCAAGGGGGGGCAGATACGCAGTATTTT
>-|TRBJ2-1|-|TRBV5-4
CASSVAGQGISYNEQFF
TGTGCCAGCAGCGTCGCGGGGCAAGGAATCTCCTACAATGAGCAGTTCTTC
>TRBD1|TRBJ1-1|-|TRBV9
CASSVPGQGVGDEAFF
TGTGCCAGCAGCGTACCGGGACAGGGAGTTGGGGATGAAGCTTTCTTT
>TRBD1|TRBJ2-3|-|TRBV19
CASTRTGVTDTQYF
TGTGCCAGTACTAGGACAGGGGTTACAGATACGCAGTATTTT
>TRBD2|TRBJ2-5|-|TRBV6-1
CASRGLAAQETQYF
TGTGCCAGCAGGGGACTAGCGGCCCAAGAGACCCAGTACTTC
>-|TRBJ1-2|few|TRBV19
CASSSPDSYGYTF
TGTGCCAGTAGTAGCCCCGACAGCTATGGCTACACCTTC
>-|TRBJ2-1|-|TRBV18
CASSPPGQGSYNEQFF
TGTGCCAGCTCACCACCGGGTCAGGGCTCCTACAATGAGCAGTTCTTC
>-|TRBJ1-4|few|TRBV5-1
CASSFSGDANEKLFF
TGCGCCAGCAGCTTCTCAGGGGACGCTAATGAAAAACTGTTTTTT
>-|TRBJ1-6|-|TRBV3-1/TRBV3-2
CASSYSGLYNSPLHF
TGTGCCAGCAGCTACTCAGGGCTGTATAATTCACCCCTCCACTTT
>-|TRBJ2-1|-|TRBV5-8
CASSFRSNEQFF
TGTGCCAGCAGCTTTCGTTCCAATGAGCAGTTCTTC
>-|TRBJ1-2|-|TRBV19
CASSSGRGENLYTF
TGTGCCAGTAGCTCAGGGAGGGGTGAGAACCTCTACACCTTC
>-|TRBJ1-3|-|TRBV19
CASSNRQADSGNTIYF
TGTGCCAGTAGTAATCGACAGGCGGACTCTGGAAACACCATATATTTT
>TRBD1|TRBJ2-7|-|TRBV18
CASSPGTGNSGEQYF
TGTGCCAGCTCACCGGGGACAGGGAATTCAGGAGAGCAGTACTTC
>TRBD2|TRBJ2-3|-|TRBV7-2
CASSLVAGGRTDTQYF
TGTGCCAGCAGCTTAGTAGCGGGGGGACGCACAGATACGCAGTATTTT
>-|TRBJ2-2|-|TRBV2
CASRETRGGELFF
TGTGCCAGCAGGGAGACTAGAGGCGGGGAGCTGTTTTTT
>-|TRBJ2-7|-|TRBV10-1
CASSSAVSRDEQYF
TGCGCCAGCAGCTCCGCCGTCTCCCGAGACGAGCAGTACTTC
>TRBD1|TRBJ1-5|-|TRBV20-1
CSASYGTGAYSNQPQHF
TGCAGTGCCAGTTACGGGACAGGAGCATATAGCAATCAGCCCCAGCATTTT
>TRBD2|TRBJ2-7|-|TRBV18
CASSPVRGSSYEQYF
TGTGCCAGCTCACCTGTGCGGGGGAGCTCCTACGAGCAGTACTTC
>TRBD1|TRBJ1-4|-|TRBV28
CASSRTGSEKLFF
TGTGCCAGCAGTCGGACAGGGTCCGAAAAACTGTTTTTT
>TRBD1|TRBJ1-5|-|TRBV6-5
CASIWTGGQPQHF
TGTGCCAGCATTTGGACAGGGGGTCAGCCCCAGCATTTT
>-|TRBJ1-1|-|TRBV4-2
CASTLGRGRGTEAFF
TGTGCCAGCACCCTAGGGAGGGGTCGAGGCACTGAAGCTTTCTTT